This is a list of T cell receptor beta chains from one sample in a study of cytomegalovirus exposure and HLA in healthy donors. Assay: immunoSEQ multiplex PCR; the TCRdb copy retains only in-frame clones and omits some. In the table there are over 90,000 clones, around 80% of which are singletons. Sequences were obtained from PBMCs. These receptor sequences come from a man aged 40-55 years in good health and CMV-seropositive. The CDR3 runs from the conserved cysteine through the conserved F or W. The D gene is left open where the match is weak. Clone size, where shown, is once, few, many, or a class for clones that have expanded.

size,J,D,V,DNA,CDR3
-,TRBJ2-6,-,TRBV4-1,TGCGCCAGCAGCCTCCAGGTAACAGGGGGGGCTGGGGCCAACGTCCTGACTTTC,CASSLQVTGGAGANVLTF
-,TRBJ2-7,-,TRBV5-1,TGCGCCAGCAGCTTGGACTTCTACGAGCAGTACTTC,CASSLDFYEQYF
-,TRBJ2-7,-,TRBV30,TGTGCCTGGAGTTCAGGGGGGTCAGGCGACGAGCAGTACTTC,CAWSSGGSGDEQYF
-,TRBJ2-1,TRBD2,TRBV9,TGTGCCAGCAGCGTAGACCAAAGCGGGGTATACAATGAGCAGTTCTTC,CASSVDQSGVYNEQFF
few,TRBJ1-2,TRBD1,TRBV5-6,TGTGCCAGCAGCTTGGGACAGGGGGTGAACTATGGCTACACCTTC,CASSLGQGVNYGYTF
few,TRBJ1-2,TRBD1,TRBV2,TGTGCCAGCACAGAACAGGGGAACTGGGGCTACACCTTC,CASTEQGNWGYTF
once,TRBJ2-2,-,TRBV6-1,TGTGCCAGCAGTGAAGGGACAACCACGAACACCGGGGAGCTGTTTTTT,CASSEGTTTNTGELFF
-,TRBJ2-7,TRBD1,TRBV28,TGTGCCAGCAGTTTACTGGCAGGGGGTTCCTACGAGCAGTACTTC,CASSLLAGGSYEQYF
-,TRBJ2-2,TRBD2,TRBV7-2,TGTGCCAGCAGCTTGACTAGCGGGAGCCCCGGGGAGCTGTTTTTT,CASSLTSGSPGELFF
once,TRBJ1-1,-,TRBV6-4,TGTGCCAGCAAAAAAGGGGCCGCTATGAACACTGAAGCTTTCTTT,CASKKGAAMNTEAFF
-,TRBJ1-5,-,TRBV7-9,TGTGCCAGCAGCTTACAGAGCAATCAGCCCCAGCATTTT,CASSLQSNQPQHF
-,TRBJ2-2,TRBD2,TRBV6-6,TGTGCCAGCAGTTCAAGCGGGAGGAACACCGGGGAGCTGTTTTTT,CASSSSGRNTGELFF
-,TRBJ1-1,TRBD1,TRBV11-2,TGTGCCAGCAGCCGCCAGGGACAGACAAACACTGAAGCTTTCTTT,CASSRQGQTNTEAFF
-,TRBJ1-5,-,TRBV10-3,TGTGCCATCAGTGAGTCGCCCGGGAGTGATGGGCCCCAGCATTTT,CAISESPGSDGPQHF
-,TRBJ2-7,-,TRBV5-1,TGCGCCAGCAGCTTGGGGCAGGTGTCCTACGAGCAGTACTTC,CASSLGQVSYEQYF
-,TRBJ1-5,-,TRBV4-1,TGCGCCAGCAGCCAAGAACCCCCCAGGGAAGGTCAGCCCCAGCATTTT,CASSQEPPREGQPQHF
once,TRBJ2-1,-,TRBV6-5,TGTGCCAGCAGTGCCGATCACAGGGTAAATGAGCAGTTCTTC,CASSADHRVNEQFF
-,TRBJ2-1,-,TRBV11-2,TGTGCCAGCAGCTCGTATGGGGGGACCTACAATGAGCAGTTCTTC,CASSSYGGTYNEQFF
-,TRBJ1-5,-,TRBV30,TGTGCCTGGAGTCCCAAAACAGCCTTCCCCCAGCATTTT,CAWSPKTAFPQHF
-,TRBJ2-3,TRBD1,TRBV11-3,TGTGCCAGCGGCTTGCGGGACAGGGGGTCCACAGATACGCAGTATTTT,CASGLRDRGSTDTQYF
-,TRBJ1-4,-,TRBV5-5,TGTGCCAGCAGCTTGGAAGCGGCGGTAAATGAAAAACTGTTTTTT,CASSLEAAVNEKLFF
-,TRBJ1-2,-,TRBV7-3,TGTGCCAGCAGCACGGGGCCGCGGGGGGGCTACACCTTC,CASSTGPRGGYTF
-,TRBJ1-1,-,TRBV6-1,TGTGCCAGCTTCCAGCAGGGGAACACTGAAGCTTTCTTT,CASFQQGNTEAFF
-,TRBJ2-2,TRBD2,TRBV11-2,TGTGCCAGCAGCCCTATAGCGGGAGTTGGCGGGGAGCTGTTTTTT,CASSPIAGVGGELFF
-,TRBJ2-5,TRBD1,TRBV5-6,TGTGCCAGCAGCTTGGCAGGGGGCAGGGAGACCCAGTACTTC,CASSLAGGRETQYF
-,TRBJ1-2,-,TRBV4-2,TGTGCCAGCAGCCGAGGCCTACAGGGACTAGGCGGCTACACCTTC,CASSRGLQGLGGYTF
-,TRBJ2-7,-,TRBV18,TGTGCCAGCTCACCGCGGGCCAGTAGCTCCTACGAGCAGTACTTC,CASSPRASSSYEQYF
few,TRBJ1-4,-,TRBV27,TGTGCCAGCAGTTTATCCGTAGGGACTGGGAGTAATGAAAAACTGTTTTTT,CASSLSVGTGSNEKLFF
-,TRBJ2-1,-,TRBV4-1,TGCGCCAGCAGCGACAGAATGGGGAAAGGTGAGCAGTTCTTC,CASSDRMGKGEQFF
-,TRBJ1-6,-,TRBV4-1,TGCGCCAGCAGCCTGAGGGAAGATAATTCACCCCTCCACTTT,CASSLREDNSPLHF
-,TRBJ2-3,TRBD1,TRBV27,TGTGCCAGCAGTCGCCGGGACAGGAGCACAGATACGCAGTATTTT,CASSRRDRSTDTQYF
-,TRBJ2-1,-,TRBV2,TGTGCCGGGTCGCTAGGGGGTGGGGGACGAGAGCAGTTCTTC,CAGSLGGGGREQFF
-,TRBJ2-3,-,TRBV18,TGTGCCAGCTCACCACCAGGACGGACAAGAGGTGATACGCAGTATTTT,CASSPPGRTRGDTQYF
once,TRBJ2-5,TRBD1,TRBV10-1,TGCGCCAGCAGTGACGGACAGGCGGCGTCGACCCAGTACTTC,CASSDGQAASTQYF
-,TRBJ2-6,TRBD1,TRBV27,TGTGCCAGCAGCAAATACGGACAGGGGTACTCTGCTGGGGCCAACGTCCTGACTTTC,CASSKYGQGYSAGANVLTF
-,TRBJ1-6,TRBD1,TRBV7-8,TGTGCCAGCAGCTTAGGAGCCAGGGGGGACTCACCCCTCCACTTT,CASSLGARGDSPLHF
-,TRBJ1-2,TRBD1,TRBV27,TGTGCCAGCAGTTTATCGCACAGGGGGGGCTACACCTTC,CASSLSHRGGYTF
-,TRBJ2-7,TRBD1,TRBV6-1,TGTGCCAGCAGACCCGGGACAGGGAACGAGCAGTACTTC,CASRPGTGNEQYF
-,TRBJ1-5,TRBD1,TRBV19,TGTGCCAGTACCCTGACAGGGAGCTCCAATCAGCCCCAGCATTTT,CASTLTGSSNQPQHF
-,TRBJ2-4,-,TRBV5-1,TGCGCCAGCAGCCTGGGCGACAGTAAGGGGAACATTCAGTACTTC,CASSLGDSKGNIQYF
-,TRBJ1-3,-,TRBV27,TGTGCCAGCAGTACCAGGGTAGCTGGAAACACCATATATTTT,CASSTRVAGNTIYF
-,TRBJ2-7,TRBD1,TRBV5-5,TGTGCCAGCAGCGTGGGACAGATAAGCTCCTACGAGCAGTACTTC,CASSVGQISSYEQYF